This entry concerns a single T cell receptor beta chain. Its antigen is not known. Primers included in the PCR were 60 Vbeta and 13 Jbeta primers. Assay: immunoSEQ multiplex PCR; the TCRdb copy retains only in-frame clones and omits some. The sample contains about 72,000 clones, over 50% of which appear only once. These data belong to a study of cytomegalovirus exposure and HLA in healthy donors. Study as a whole: Earlier, 90 million to 140 million unique TCR beta sequences were recovered from 170 million or so T cells by an analysis.

Study-wide findings and caveats: What a later analysis reportedly showed was that an Asian-associated ancestry cluster had fewer N-insertions than the approximately 720-donor mean.

This sequence was found in a man aged 40-49 years in good health and CMV-seropositive. Sequenced sample: PBMCs.

The CDR3 DNA reads as TGTGCCAGCAGGGTTCGGGGCGGGGAGCTGTTTTTT. Translating it yields CASRVRGGELFF. The gene calls are TRBV27 and TRBJ2-2; TRBD2 is a possible D gene (5 bases). This CDR3 contains 12 residues. Germline values: CDR1 MNHEY, CDR2 SMNVEV (reference sequence). The germline V and J ends were trimmed by 6 bases and 7 bases, with 9 bases remaining between them.